This T cell receptor (beta chain) comes out of a study of spatial heterogeneity in lung cancer. On the study more broadly: Detected sequences consistently included more beta-chain ones than alpha-chain ones. Strong correlation linked TCR transcript counts in tumor regions to a T cell module score derived from matched bulk RNA-seq.

About this clonotype itself: Antigen: not known.

The CDR3 spans 15 residues. V was clipped by 6 bases and J by 5 bases, with 19 bases between them. Per germline, CDR1 MDHEN and CDR2 SYDVKM. Overall study results and limits: The study found that expanded intratumoral alpha and beta TCR counts tracked tumor mutation counts.

TCRdb itself ran the 5' RACE reads through MiXCR, one entry per CDR3 protein. The repertoire holds about 9,100 distinct CDR3 sequences, with under 6.5% as singletons. Indicated time point: sample taken at primary tumor resection. This TCR was sampled from a female donor with early-stage non-small cell lung cancer. V usage is TRBV28 and J usage is TRBJ2-5, with D perhaps TRBD1 (6 bases). This specimen was lung tumor tissue, taken at surgery. The CDR3 DNA is TGTGCCAGCAGCCTCGACAGGACCCGGCGGGAGACCCAGTACTTC. Translating it yields CASSLDRTRRETQYF. The complete variable domain, with remaining parts taken from reference TRBV28 and TRBJ2-5, reads DVKVTQSSRYLVKRTGEKVFLECVQDMDHENMFWYRQDPGLGLRLIYFSYDVKMKEKGDIPEGYSVSREKKERFSLILESASTNQTSMYLCASSLDRTRRETQYFGPGTRLLVL.